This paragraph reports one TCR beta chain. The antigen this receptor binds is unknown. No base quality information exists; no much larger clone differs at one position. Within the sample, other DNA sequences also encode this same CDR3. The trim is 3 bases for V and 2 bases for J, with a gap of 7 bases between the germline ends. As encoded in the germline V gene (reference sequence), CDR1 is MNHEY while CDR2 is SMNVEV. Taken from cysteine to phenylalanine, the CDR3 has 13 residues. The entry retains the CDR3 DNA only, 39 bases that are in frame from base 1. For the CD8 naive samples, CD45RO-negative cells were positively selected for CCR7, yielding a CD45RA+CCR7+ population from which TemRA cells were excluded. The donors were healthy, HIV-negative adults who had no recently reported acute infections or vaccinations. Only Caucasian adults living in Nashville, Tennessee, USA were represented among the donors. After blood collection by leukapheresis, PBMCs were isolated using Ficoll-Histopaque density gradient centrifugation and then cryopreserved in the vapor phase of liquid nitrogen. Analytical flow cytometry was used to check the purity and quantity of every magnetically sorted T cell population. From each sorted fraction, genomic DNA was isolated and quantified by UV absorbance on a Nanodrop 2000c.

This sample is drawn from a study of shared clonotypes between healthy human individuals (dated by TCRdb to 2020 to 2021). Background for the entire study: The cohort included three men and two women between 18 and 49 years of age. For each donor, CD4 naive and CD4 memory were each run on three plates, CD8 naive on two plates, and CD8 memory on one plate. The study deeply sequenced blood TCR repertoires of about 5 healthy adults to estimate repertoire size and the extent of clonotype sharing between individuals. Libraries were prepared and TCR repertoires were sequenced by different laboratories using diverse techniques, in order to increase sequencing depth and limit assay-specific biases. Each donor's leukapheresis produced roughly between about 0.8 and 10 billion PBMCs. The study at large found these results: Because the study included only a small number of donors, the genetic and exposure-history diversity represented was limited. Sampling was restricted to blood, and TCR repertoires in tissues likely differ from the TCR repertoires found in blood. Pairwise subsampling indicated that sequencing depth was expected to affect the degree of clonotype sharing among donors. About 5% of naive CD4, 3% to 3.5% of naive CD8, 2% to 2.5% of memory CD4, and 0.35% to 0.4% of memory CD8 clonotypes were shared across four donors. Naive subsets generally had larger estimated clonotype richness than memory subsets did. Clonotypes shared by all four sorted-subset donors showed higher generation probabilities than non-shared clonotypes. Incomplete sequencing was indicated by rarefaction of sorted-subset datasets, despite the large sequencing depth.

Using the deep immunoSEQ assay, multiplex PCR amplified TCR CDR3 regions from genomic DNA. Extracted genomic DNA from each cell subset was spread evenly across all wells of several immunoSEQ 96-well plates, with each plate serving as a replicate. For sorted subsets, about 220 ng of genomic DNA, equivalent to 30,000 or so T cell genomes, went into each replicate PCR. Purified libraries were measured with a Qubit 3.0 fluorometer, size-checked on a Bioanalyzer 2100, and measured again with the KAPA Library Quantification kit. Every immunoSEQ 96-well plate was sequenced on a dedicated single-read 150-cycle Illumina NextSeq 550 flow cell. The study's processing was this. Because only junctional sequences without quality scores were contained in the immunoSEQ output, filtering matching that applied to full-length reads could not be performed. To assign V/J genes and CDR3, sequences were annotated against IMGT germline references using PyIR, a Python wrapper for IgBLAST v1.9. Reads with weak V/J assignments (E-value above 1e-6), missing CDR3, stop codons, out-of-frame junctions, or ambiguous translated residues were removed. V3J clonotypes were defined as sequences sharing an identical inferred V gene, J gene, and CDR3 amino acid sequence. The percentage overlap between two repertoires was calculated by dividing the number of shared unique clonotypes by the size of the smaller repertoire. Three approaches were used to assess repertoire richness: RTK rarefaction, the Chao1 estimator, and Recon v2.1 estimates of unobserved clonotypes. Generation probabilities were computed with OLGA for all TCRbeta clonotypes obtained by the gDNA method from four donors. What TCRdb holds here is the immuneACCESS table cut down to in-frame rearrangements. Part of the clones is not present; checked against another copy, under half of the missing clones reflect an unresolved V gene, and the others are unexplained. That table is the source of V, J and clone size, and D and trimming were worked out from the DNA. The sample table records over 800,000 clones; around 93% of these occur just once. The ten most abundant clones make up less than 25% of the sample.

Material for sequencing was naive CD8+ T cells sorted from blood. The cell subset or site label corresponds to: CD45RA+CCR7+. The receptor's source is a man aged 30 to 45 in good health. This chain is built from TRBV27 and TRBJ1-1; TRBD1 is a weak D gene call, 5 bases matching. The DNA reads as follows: TGTGCCAGCAGTTTCACAGGTAACACTGAAGCTTTCTTT. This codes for CASSFTGNTEAFF.